This TCR beta chain was identified in a study of T cell repertoires in cytomegalovirus infection. Study overall: CMV infection plus the matching HLA type was flagged by public TCR beta signatures.

This clonotype was observed a few times. TCRdb independently ran MiXCR on the reads; one entry per CDR3 protein. This table holds 150,000 to 200,000 distinct CDR3 sequences, roughly 27% found once. This sequence originates from a human donor in good health (CMV status not recorded). Some clones in this sample may be carry-over from other donors' samples. Material for sequencing was PBMCs.

The CDR3 coding sequence is TGTGCCAGCAACCTCCTGGGACAGGGTCGGGAGACCCAGTACTTC. Protein: CASNLLGQGRETQYF. The chain carries TRBV7-8 and TRBJ2-5; 9 bases are a match to TRBD1. The germline CDR1 and CDR2 sequences are SGHVS and FQNEAQ. The CDR3 contains 15 residues. Germline trimming cut 7 bases from V and 5 bases from J; bases unmatched to any gene: 11.